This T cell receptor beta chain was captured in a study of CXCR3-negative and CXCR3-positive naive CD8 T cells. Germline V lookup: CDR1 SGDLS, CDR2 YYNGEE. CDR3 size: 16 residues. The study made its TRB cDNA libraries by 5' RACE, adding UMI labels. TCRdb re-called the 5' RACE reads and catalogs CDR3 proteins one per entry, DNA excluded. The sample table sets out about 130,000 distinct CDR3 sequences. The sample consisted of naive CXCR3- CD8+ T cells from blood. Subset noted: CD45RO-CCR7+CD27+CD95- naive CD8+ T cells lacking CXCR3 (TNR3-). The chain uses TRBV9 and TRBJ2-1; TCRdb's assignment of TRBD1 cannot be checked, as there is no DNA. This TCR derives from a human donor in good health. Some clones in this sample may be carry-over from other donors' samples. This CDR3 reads CASSVPTGTGHNEQFF.